These 8 T cell receptor beta chains were all obtained from the same sample, sequenced in a study of CXCR3-negative and CXCR3-positive naive CD8 T cells (dated 2019 in TCRdb). Instrument on record: NextSeq 550. The Human TCR Profiling Kit (MiLaboratory) was used to prepare UMI-labeled 5' RACE TRB cDNA libraries. Following TCRdb reprocessing, every CDR3 protein sequence forms one entry, and DNA is not provided. This sample's table carries fewer than 80,000 distinct CDR3 sequences. The ten top clones hold approximately 1.5% of the sample. Sequenced sample: naive CXCR3- CD8+ T cells from blood. The cell subset or site tag for this specimen amounts to: CD45RO-CCR7+CD27+CD95- naive CD8+ T cells lacking CXCR3 (TNR3-). The origin of the receptors is a human donor in good health. Some clones in this sample may be carry-over from other donors' samples.

The chain employs TRBV7-2 and TRBJ2-3; the D call from TCRdb, TRBD1, cannot be confirmed without DNA. Per germline, CDR1 SGHTA and CDR2 FQGNSA. The CDR3 sequence is 14 residues long. The CDR3 sequence: CASSPGTGGDTQYF.

V is TRBV13 and J is TRBJ2-7; TCRdb indicates TRBD2, and absent DNA this call remains unverified. CDR1 is PRHDT, CDR2 FYEKMQ, per germline (reference sequence). The CDR3 spans 15 residues. CDR3 region: CASSARDLASYEQYF.

The CDR3 protein is CASSVAFGGGHYNEQFF. The J gene is TRBJ2-1, the V gene TRBV9; TCRdb lists TRBD1, though no DNA is available to test this call. Germline CDR1 reads SGDLS; CDR2 reads YYNGEE. This CDR3 is 17 amino acids long.

V and J are TRBV27 and TRBJ1-3; TCRdb's D gene call, TRBD1, goes unchecked for lack of DNA. Looked up from germline, CDR1 is MNHEY and CDR2 is SMNVEV (reference sequence). This CDR3 has 15 residues. The CDR3 protein is CASSLRDGSGNTIYF.

The chain links TRBV7-3 to TRBJ1-1. The CDR3 runs 13 residues. The V gene's germline CDR1 is SGHTA and CDR2 FQGTGA. The CDR3 sequence: CASSLEVNTEAFF.

This chain joins TRBV6-5 and TRBJ1-6. Per germline, CDR1 MNHEY and CDR2 SVGAGI. The CDR3 sequence is 19 residues long. CDR3 region: CASSYRPRTLNSYNSPLHF.

The J gene is TRBJ2-5, the V gene TRBV5-1; TCRdb gives TRBD2 as the D gene, but with no DNA this cannot be confirmed. The CDR3 covers 15 residues. Germline V gives CDR1 SGHRS, CDR2 YFSETQ. The CDR3 reads CASSLTSGTQETQYF.

The gene calls are TRBV7-9 and TRBJ2-3; the D call of TRBD1 rests on TCRdb alone, since no DNA is present to check it. The CDR3 is 12 amino acids. Germline V gene lookup returns CDR1 SEHNR and CDR2 FQNEAQ (reference sequence). The CDR3 sequence: CASSLAEGSPYF.